This T cell receptor (beta chain) is from a study of T cells in Graves' hyperthyroidism and ophthalmopathy. Study-wide points: Blood shared most expanded thyroid clonotypes above 0.001. A model of 13 V-J features distinguished ophthalmopathy from stable hyperthyroidism.

Ophthalmopathy patients all had a Clinical Activity Score of at least 3, a NOSPECS grade of at least 4 and disease under 3 months old. Thyroid ultrasound, orbital computed tomography, clinical symptoms, and serum thyroxine and TRAb underpinned diagnoses. Losses at the gene ends were 0 bases for V and 1 base for J; bases not matched to a gene: 2. The V gene's germline CDR1 is SGHRS and CDR2 YFSETQ. The CDR3 consists of 16 residues. Concerning this clonotype: Antigen specificity is unknown.

From RNA transcripts, TCR beta CDR3 regions were amplified. HTBI primers were used for first-round RT-PCR of the TCR CDR3. MiXCR, applied by TCRdb to the multiplex PCR reads, yields one record per CDR3 protein. The data contain fewer than 750,000 distinct CDR3 sequences, more than 12% of them singletons. The genes are TRBV5-1 and TRBJ2-3; TRBD2 aligns across 10 bases. The sequence derives from a woman in her forties or fifties with Graves' ophthalmopathy. Sequences were obtained from blood. CDR3 region: CASSLGGTSGTDTQYF. Here the CDR3 DNA reads TGCGCCAGCAGCTTGGGCGGGACTAGCGGCACAGATACGCAGTATTTT.